These T cell receptor beta chains were read from a single sample in a study of T cell changes during pregnancy in multiple sclerosis. TCRdb's copy holds only in-frame clones and misses some; the assay was immunoSEQ multiplex PCR. The sample contains 20,000 to 25,000 clones, around four fifths of which appear only once. The sample in question was CD8+ T cells from peripheral blood mononuclear cells, obtained in the first trimester of pregnancy. The receptors here all came from a female donor in good health, enrolled as a control in a pregnancy study. Each CDR3 is given with its conserved first and last residue. The D gene is left open where the match is weak. A clone size is listed for some rows: how often the clone was seen (once, few, many), or a class if it is expanded.

D | J | V | size | DNA | CDR3
TRBD1 | TRBJ1-1 | TRBV28 | - | TGTGCCAGCAGTAGACAGGGGGCGGACACTGAAGCTTTCTTT | CASSRQGADTEAFF
- | TRBJ1-5 | TRBV5-6 | once | TGTGCCAGCAGCTCCTGGACTCCCTTCAATCAGCCCCAGCATTTT | CASSSWTPFNQPQHF
TRBD1 | TRBJ1-1 | TRBV11-2 | once | TGTGCCAGCAGCCCGGGTGACAGGGAGACCACTGAAGCTTTCTTT | CASSPGDRETTEAFF
- | TRBJ1-1 | TRBV4-2 | - | TGTGCCAGCAGCCAAGACCCCGCGGGGATAATGAACACTGAAGCTTTCTTT | CASSQDPAGIMNTEAFF
TRBD1 | TRBJ2-1 | TRBV7-9 | - | TGTGCCAGCAGCTTAGGGGACAGGGTGAATGAGCAGTTCTTC | CASSLGDRVNEQFF
TRBD2 | TRBJ2-7 | TRBV7-3 | - | TGTGCCAGCAGCCCGCCGAGGAAGCGGGGGGGCTGCGAGCAGTACTTC | CASSPPRKRGGCEQYF
- | TRBJ2-3 | TRBV15 | - | TGTGCCACCAGCAGGGCCCTCACAGATACGCAGTATTTT | CATSRALTDTQYF
- | TRBJ2-2 | TRBV19 | - | TGTGCCAGTAGTGGGCAGGAGGAGTATACGAACACCGGGGAGCTGTTTTTT | CASSGQEEYTNTGELFF
- | TRBJ1-3 | TRBV4-2 | - | TGTGCCAGCAGCCAAGTTTGGGAGGGGCCAGCTGGAAACACCATATATTTT | CASSQVWEGPAGNTIYF
TRBD1 | TRBJ2-2 | TRBV28 | once | TGTGCCAGCAGCACCGGTCAAGGGGGCGACACCGGGGAGCTGTTTTTT | CASSTGQGGDTGELFF
- | TRBJ2-5 | TRBV2 | - | TGTGCCAGCAGTGCTCAAGAGACCCAGTACTTC | CASSAQETQYF
TRBD1 | TRBJ1-1 | TRBV4-2 | - | TGTGCCAGCAGCCAAGAAAGGACAGGGATCATGAACACTGAAGCTTTCTTT | CASSQERTGIMNTEAFF
- | TRBJ2-1 | TRBV9 | - | TGTGCCAGCAGCGAGAGAGGGTTGAGGAGGGATGAGCAGTTCTTC | CASSERGLRRDEQFF
TRBD2 | TRBJ2-3 | TRBV4-2 | few | TGTGCCAGCAGCCAAGAGCTCAGCGGGGCCCCAGATACGCAGTATTTT | CASSQELSGAPDTQYF
TRBD2 | TRBJ2-3 | TRBV6-1 | - | TGTGCCAGCAGTGAAGCTAGCGGGGGTAGCACAGATACGCAGTATTTT | CASSEASGGSTDTQYF
TRBD1 | TRBJ1-1 | TRBV5-5 | - | TGTGCCAGCAGCGTTAGACAGGGGGGGAACACTGAAGCTTTCTTT | CASSVRQGGNTEAFF
- | TRBJ1-4 | TRBV2 | - | TGTGCCAGCAACGCTAGGGGATTTAATGAAAAACTGTTTTTT | CASNARGFNEKLFF
TRBD2 | TRBJ2-5 | TRBV13 | - | TGTGCCAGCAGCCCCCCGAGTAGCGGGAGCAGGGAGCAGTACTTC | CASSPPSSGSREQYF
TRBD1 | TRBJ2-7 | TRBV7-2 | - | TGTGCCAGCAGCCAACTGACAGGGGGCCCCTGGGAGCAGTACTTC | CASSQLTGGPWEQYF
- | TRBJ2-7 | TRBV27 | once | TGTGCCAGCAGTTTATCTGCGCGGGACCACTACGAGCAGTACTTC | CASSLSARDHYEQYF
TRBD2 | TRBJ2-2 | TRBV27 | - | TGTGCCAGCACGGTAGCGGGGGGGCAGGTCGGGGAGCTGTTTTTT | CASTVAGGQVGELFF
- | TRBJ2-4 | TRBV28 | - | TGTGCCAGCACCGCCCTCCGGGGGAACATTCAGTACTTC | CASTALRGNIQYF
TRBD1 | TRBJ2-6 | TRBV5-1 | - | TGCGCCAGCAGCTTGAGTGTTACAGGGGGACCCTCTGGGGCCAACGTCCTGACTTTC | CASSLSVTGGPSGANVLTF
TRBD1 | TRBJ2-7 | TRBV29-1 | - | TGCAGCGTTGGGGCAGGGGGTATCTCCTACGAGCAGTACTTC | CSVGAGGISYEQYF
TRBD1 | TRBJ1-4 | TRBV25-1 | few | TGTGCCAGCAAACCAGGGGGGACTAATGAAAAACTGTTTTTT | CASKPGGTNEKLFF
- | TRBJ1-5 | TRBV7-8 | few | TGTGCCAGCAGCTTAAGCTTGGCGGGGAGCAATCAGCCCCAGCATTTT | CASSLSLAGSNQPQHF
TRBD2 | TRBJ2-1 | TRBV6-4 | - | TGTGCTGCGGGGGGGACCCACAATGAGCAGTTCTTC | CAAGGTHNEQFF
TRBD1 | TRBJ2-1 | TRBV5-5 | - | TGTGCCAGCAGTTTTCCCCTCGGCAGGGGGCGAAATGAGCAGTTCTTC | CASSFPLGRGRNEQFF
- | TRBJ2-1 | TRBV10-3 | - | TGTGCCATCAAATCGTCCCGGGGGAGCTCCTACAATGAGCAGTTCTTC | CAIKSSRGSSYNEQFF
- | TRBJ2-5 | TRBV28 | - | TGTGCCAGCAGTCCCCCTCCAGGGCCGAGTGGAGAAGAGACCCAGTACTTC | CASSPPPGPSGEETQYF
- | TRBJ1-2 | TRBV27 | - | TGTGCCAGCAGTTTGACAGCCCGACGCCCAGACTATGGCTACACCTTC | CASSLTARRPDYGYTF
- | TRBJ2-7 | TRBV10-2 | - | TGCGCCAGCAGTGAGACCGACATACCCTCCTACGAGCAGTACTTC | CASSETDIPSYEQYF
TRBD2 | TRBJ2-3 | TRBV7-8 | - | TGTGCCAGCAGCTTAGTAGCGGGGGGGCAGTCAGATACGCAGTATTTT | CASSLVAGGQSDTQYF
- | TRBJ2-3 | TRBV7-8 | - | TGTGCCAGCAGCTTAGTCCTACTACGCTTCACAGATACGCAGTATTTT | CASSLVLLRFTDTQYF
- | TRBJ2-1 | TRBV9 | - | TGTGCCAGCAGCCCCAGCGGCTCCTACAATGAGCAGTTCTTC | CASSPSGSYNEQFF
TRBD1 | TRBJ2-5 | TRBV6-1 | - | TGTGCCAGCAGGTCCGGGACAGGGGACCAAGAGACCCAGTACTTC | CASRSGTGDQETQYF
- | TRBJ1-3 | TRBV6-1 | - | TGTGCCAGCAGTGAATGGCAGATCTCTGGAAACACCATATATTTT | CASSEWQISGNTIYF
- | TRBJ1-2 | TRBV5-4 | - | TGTGCCAGCAGCTCATACCGGGATCCGCATTCAGACTATGGCTACACCTTC | CASSSYRDPHSDYGYTF
TRBD1 | TRBJ1-1 | TRBV2 | - | TGTGCCAGCAGTGACGGACAGGGGAGCGCTGAAGCTTTCTTT | CASSDGQGSAEAFF
- | TRBJ2-6 | TRBV9 | - | TGTGCCAGCAGCGTTCAGAGGCAGTCTGGGGCCAACGTCCTGACTTTC | CASSVQRQSGANVLTF
- | TRBJ2-7 | TRBV6-4 | once | TGTGCCAGCAGTTACGGCGGGGAGTCCTACGAGCAGTACTTC | CASSYGGESYEQYF
TRBD1 | TRBJ2-7 | TRBV6-5 | - | TGTGCCAGCACTGGACAGGGGGGTAGCTCCTACGAGCAGTACTTC | CASTGQGGSSYEQYF
TRBD1 | TRBJ1-5 | TRBV5-1 | - | TGCGCCAGCAGCTTGGGGACAGGGAACGGCAATCAGCCCCAGCATTTT | CASSLGTGNGNQPQHF
- | TRBJ2-1 | TRBV10-3 | - | TGTGCCATCAGTGAGTCTGCGTACAATGAGCAGTTCTTC | CAISESAYNEQFF
TRBD1 | TRBJ2-1 | TRBV6-4 | - | TGTGCCAGCAGTCCGACAGGGGAGTACTACAATGAGCAGTTCTTC | CASSPTGEYYNEQFF
- | TRBJ2-7 | TRBV5-8 | - | TGTGCCAGCAGCTTGGAGGTGGAGGGCAGGAGCTCCTACGAGCAGTACTTC | CASSLEVEGRSSYEQYF
TRBD1 | TRBJ2-6 | TRBV9 | - | TGTGCCAGCAGCGTCCGGGACAGTGATCACTCTGGGGCCAACGTCCTGACTTTC | CASSVRDSDHSGANVLTF